This T cell receptor beta chain was observed in a study of cytomegalovirus exposure and HLA in healthy donors. The PCR employed 60 Vbeta primers together with 13 Jbeta primers. Produced via immunoSEQ multiplex PCR; TCRdb's table is partial and in-frame only. The repertoire holds about 140,000 clones, with 76% as singletons. CDR3 length: 15 amino acids. Trimming at V came to 4 bases and at J to 4 bases, leaving 6 bases not matched to a gene. CDR1 and CDR2 from the germline V gene are LNHDA and SQIVND (reference sequence). Sequenced sample: PBMCs. The gene calls are TRBV19 and TRBJ1-3, with 8 nucleotides matching TRBD1. The sequence was collected from a man aged 18 to 35 in good health and CMV-seronegative. CDR3 sequence reads: CASSTDRGPGNTIYF. The CDR3, as DNA: TGTGCCAGTAGTACAGACAGGGGACCGGGAAACACCATATATTTT.